The 22 T cell receptor beta chains below all came from one sample that was sequenced in a study of T cells in Graves' hyperthyroidism and ophthalmopathy. TCR beta CDR3 regions were amplified from RNA. The HTBI primer set served for first-round RT-PCR of the TCR CDR3. TCRdb recomputed calls from the multiplex PCR reads with MiXCR, one row per CDR3 protein. This sample has hundreds of thousands of distinct CDR3 sequences, with just under 20% found just once. Sequences were obtained from blood. The receptors here all came from a man between 35 and 55 years old with Graves' ophthalmopathy.

This clonotype was counted at least ten times. The CDR3 region is CASSSQGEHGYTF. For the CDR3, the DNA is TGCGCCAGCAGCTCACAGGGCGAACATGGCTACACCTTC. The chain uses TRBV5-1 and TRBJ1-2; tentative D call: TRBD1 (6 bases). The V end was cut by 3 bases, the J end by 6 bases, with 12 bases between. CDR1 is SGHRS, CDR2 YFSETQ, per germline. The CDR3 spans 13 residues. Filled out from reference TRBV5-1 and TRBJ1-2, the complete variable domain reads KAGVTQTPRYLIKTRGQQVTLSCSPISGHRSVSWYQQTPGQGLQFLFEYFSETQRNKGNFPGRFSGRQFSNSRSEMNVSTLELGDSALYLCASSSQGEHGYTFGSGTRLTVV.

On this clonotype: Germline and junction disagree at one end, which may indicate a read error. V is TRBV20-1 and J is TRBJ2-7; maybe TRBD1 (6 bases). Germline V CDR1 and CDR2: DFQATT, SNEGSKA (reference sequence). The CDR3 extends over 12 amino acids. The CDR3 sequence: CSARGTTYEQYF. As DNA, the CDR3 is TGCAGTGCAAGAGGGACAACCTACGAGCAGTACTTC.

This clonotype occurred many times. The rearrangement joins TRBV7-2 to TRBJ1-1; weak D call: TRBD1 (6 bases). The V gene's germline CDR1 is SGHTA and CDR2 FQGNSA. This CDR3 is built from 16 residues. Trimming shortened V by 5 bases and J by 1 base, and 17 bases separated the two germline ends. This CDR3 is CASSQRGGARNTEAFF. In nucleotides, the CDR3 is TGTGCCAGCAGCCAGAGGGGGGGCGCGAGGAACACTGAAGCTTTCTTT. Complete variable domain (other parts from reference TRBV7-2 and TRBJ1-1): GAGVSQSPSNKVTEKGKDVELRCDPISGHTALYWYRQSLGQGLEFLIYFQGNSAPDKSGLPSDRFSAERTGGSVSTLTIQRTQQEDSAVYLCASSQRGGARNTEAFFGQGTRLTVV.

The CDR3 DNA follows: TGTGCCAGCAGCTTAGATCGACGGGACGAGCAGTACTTC. It encodes CASSLDRRDEQYF. The V call is TRBV7-8, the J call TRBJ2-7, with D unclear. V lost 1 base and J lost 5, with 9 bases in between. The CDR3 extends over 13 amino acids. Looked up from germline, CDR1 is SGHVS and CDR2 is FQNEAQ. The variable domain in full, completed from reference TRBV7-8 and TRBJ2-7, reads GAGVSQSPRYKVAKRGQDVALRCDPISGHVSLFWYQQALGQGPEFLTYFQNEAQLDKSGLPSDRFFAERPEGSVSTLKIQRTQQEDSAVYLCASSLDRRDEQYFGPGTRLTVT.

This clonotype was observed at least ten times. Here the CDR3 DNA reads TGTGCCAGCAGGACAGAAAGCCTCTATGGCTACACCTTC. Its translation is CASRTESLYGYTF. The chain combines TRBV2 with TRBJ1-2, with a tentative D call TRBD1 (5 bases). The CDR3 spans 13 residues. V was cut by 6 bases and J by 4 bases, with 12 bases left in between. Germline assignment: CDR1 SNHLY and CDR2 FYNNEI.

This clonotype has a count of ten or more. The chain couples TRBV3-1 to TRBJ1-4; D is unresolved. V lost 3 bases to trimming and J lost 6 bases, with 11 bases between them. Germline V gene lookup returns CDR1 LGHDT and CDR2 YNNKEL (reference sequence). This CDR3 has 14 residues. The CDR3 reads CASSQSGGHEKLFF. The DNA for the CDR3 is TGTGCCAGCAGCCAGTCTGGCGGCCATGAAAAACTGTTTTTT.

The gene calls are TRBV7-2 and TRBJ2-7; no firm D call. V lost 5 bases, J lost 7 bases, and 15 bases lay in between. This CDR3 is 13 amino acids long. Looked up from germline, CDR1 is SGHTA and CDR2 is FQGNSA. The CDR3 reads CASSLGPNGEQYF. In DNA, the CDR3 is TGTGCCAGCAGCCTCGGCCCAAACGGGGAGCAGTACTTC.

This clonotype was detected only a few times. The chain carries TRBV6-2 or TRBV6-3 and TRBJ1-5; D is perhaps TRBD1 (6 bases). This CDR3 has 17 residues. The V end lost 4 bases, the J end lost 3 bases, and 19 bases lay between the germline ends. Germline CDR1 reads MNHEY; CDR2 reads SVGEGT. The CDR3 bases are TGTGCCAGCAGTTCCGGGACACTGTCCCCGTCCAATCAGCCCCAGCATTTT. This encodes CASSSGTLSPSNQPQHF.

The gene calls are TRBV5-6 and TRBJ2-2; D call uncertain. The V end lost 0 bases, the J end lost 1 base, and 7 bases lay between the germline ends. The CDR3 has 15 residues. CDR1 is SGHDT, CDR2 YYEEEE, per germline. DNA for the CDR3: TGTGCCAGCAGCTTGGAGCCAAAGAACACCGGGGAGCTGTTTTTT. Amino acid sequence: CASSLEPKNTGELFF.

The chain carries TRBV12-3 or TRBV12-4 and TRBJ2-1, with unresolved D. The CDR3 is 13 amino acids. Trimming took 4 bases from V and 4 from J, leaving 8 bases between them. The CDR3, as DNA: TGTGCCAGCAGTTCCGGACCTTACAATGAGCAGTTCTTC. Residues: CASSSGPYNEQFF.

The chain employs TRBV7-9 and TRBJ2-1, with D possibly called TRBD1 or TRBD2 (5 bases each). The CDR3 spans 13 residues. The germline V gene encodes CDR1 SEHNR and CDR2 FQNEAQ (reference sequence). Trimming removed 8 bases at V and 7 bases at J, with 15 bases between. The CDR3: CASVLLGENEQFF. The CDR3 DNA is TGTGCCAGCGTTCTTCTGGGGGAGAATGAGCAGTTCTTC.

This clonotype has ten or more counts. This chain joins TRBV20-1 and TRBJ1-2; D gene uncertain. Trimming pared 0 bases from V and 7 bases from J, leaving 12 bases between. This CDR3 has 13 residues. Germline lookup yields CDR1 DFQATT and CDR2 SNEGSKA (reference sequence). In nucleotides, the CDR3 is TGCAGTGCTAGAGATCCTATAGGGCCTGGCTACACCTTC. This gives the protein CSARDPIGPGYTF.

A few counts support this clonotype. The V call is TRBV5-1, the J call TRBJ2-1; possible D gene TRBD2, 6 bases. This CDR3 has 15 residues. In germline, CDR1 is SGHRS, CDR2 YFSETQ. The V and J ends lost 0 bases and 4 bases respectively, with 11 bases between them. DNA of the CDR3: TGCGCCAGCAGCTTGGCCGCGGGACTTTACAATGAGCAGTTCTTC. It is translated as CASSLAAGLYNEQFF. Combining the CDR3 with reference TRBV5-1 and TRBJ2-1 gives the whole variable domain KAGVTQTPRYLIKTRGQQVTLSCSPISGHRSVSWYQQTPGQGLQFLFEYFSETQRNKGNFPGRFSGRQFSNSRSEMNVSTLELGDSALYLCASSLAAGLYNEQFFGPGTRLTVL.

There are a few counts of this clonotype. The chain employs TRBV18 and TRBJ1-2, with TRBD1 identical over 7 bases. There are 14 residues in the CDR3. Germline CDR1 is KGHSH and CDR2 is LQKENI. Losses at the gene ends were 6 bases for V and 5 bases for J; bases not matched to a gene: 9. The CDR3 nucleotides read TGTGCCAGCTCGCCCGACAGGGCTTCTTATGGCTACACCTTC. Amino acids: CASSPDRASYGYTF.

The rearrangement uses TRBV27 and TRBJ1-6; D unresolved. V lost 4 bases, J lost 8 bases, and 6 bases lay in between. Germline values: CDR1 MNHEY, CDR2 SMNVEV (reference sequence). There are 12 residues in the CDR3. The CDR3, as DNA: TGTGCCAGCAGTTCCCTGGATTCACCCCTCCACTTT. Translating it yields CASSSLDSPLHF.

This rearrangement joins TRBV28 to TRBJ1-5; tentative D call: TRBD1 (6 bases). CDR3 size: 15 residues. Between the trimmed V and J ends, which lost 8 bases and 0 bases, there was a span of 14 bases. CDR1 MDHEN and CDR2 SYDVKM come from the germline V gene. DNA for the CDR3: TGTGCCAGCGGGTCCAGACAGGTTAGCAATCAGCCCCAGCATTTT. The encoded protein is CASGSRQVSNQPQHF.

CDR3 in amino acids: CSARGWVTEAFF. CDR3 in DNA: TGCAGTGCTAGAGGTTGGGTCACTGAAGCTTTCTTT. The chain combines TRBV20-1 with TRBJ1-1, with D uncertain. V dropped 1 base and J dropped 4 bases, with 7 bases sitting between them. CDR3 length: 12 residues. Germline loops: CDR1 DFQATT, CDR2 SNEGSKA (reference sequence).

This clonotype was observed many times. The rearrangement uses TRBV7-9 and TRBJ2-1; no reliable D call. The germline V and J ends were trimmed by 5 bases and 0 bases, with 20 bases remaining between them. The CDR3 totals 18 residues. Germline CDR1 and CDR2: SEHNR and FQNEAQ (reference sequence). CDR3 sequence reads: CASSPRSRNRSSYNEQFF. The CDR3 coding sequence is TGTGCCAGCAGCCCCCGGAGCCGAAACAGAAGCTCCTACAATGAGCAGTTCTTC.

This chain uses TRBV10-3 with TRBJ2-2; 8 bases match TRBD2. V shed 7 bases and J 1 base; nucleotides not matched to a gene: 5. In germline, CDR1 is ENHRY, CDR2 SYGVKD. CDR3 size: 15 residues. Here the CDR3 DNA reads TGTGCCATCACCGCGACTAGCGTGAACACCGGGGAGCTGTTTTTT. Translated, it gives CAITATSVNTGELFF.

This clonotype turned up a few times. This chain uses TRBV27 with TRBJ2-2, with 10 nucleotides matching TRBD2. Trimming took 5 bases from V and 7 from J; bases not matched to a gene: 10. The length of the CDR3 is 16 residues. Germline assignment: CDR1 MNHEY and CDR2 SMNVEV (reference sequence). This CDR3 reads CASSLLAGGMDGELFF. The CDR3 DNA reads as TGTGCCAGCAGTCTATTAGCGGGGGGAATGGACGGGGAGCTGTTTTTT.

This clonotype turned up a few times. The chain joins TRBV6-2 or TRBV6-3 to TRBJ2-1; D possibly uses TRBD1 or TRBD2 (6 bases each). The germline gives CDR1 MNHEY, CDR2 SVGEGT. The germline V and J ends were trimmed by 10 bases and 4 bases, with 20 bases remaining between them. The CDR3 spans 15 residues. The CDR3, as DNA: TGTGCCACACGTGGAGGGGGTTCGGGTTACAATGAGCAGTTCTTC. Its translation is CATRGGGSGYNEQFF.

This clonotype has just a few counts. V and J are TRBV5-4 and TRBJ2-1; TRBD1 aligns across 10 bases. Trimming cost V 3 bases and J 7 bases; bases outside gene matches: 7. Germline CDR1 and CDR2: SGHNT and YYREEE (reference sequence). The CDR3 sequence is 15 residues long. CDR3 in amino acids: CASSSRQGAWNEQFF. In nucleotides, the CDR3 is TGTGCCAGCAGCTCTCGACAGGGGGCTTGGAATGAGCAGTTCTTC.